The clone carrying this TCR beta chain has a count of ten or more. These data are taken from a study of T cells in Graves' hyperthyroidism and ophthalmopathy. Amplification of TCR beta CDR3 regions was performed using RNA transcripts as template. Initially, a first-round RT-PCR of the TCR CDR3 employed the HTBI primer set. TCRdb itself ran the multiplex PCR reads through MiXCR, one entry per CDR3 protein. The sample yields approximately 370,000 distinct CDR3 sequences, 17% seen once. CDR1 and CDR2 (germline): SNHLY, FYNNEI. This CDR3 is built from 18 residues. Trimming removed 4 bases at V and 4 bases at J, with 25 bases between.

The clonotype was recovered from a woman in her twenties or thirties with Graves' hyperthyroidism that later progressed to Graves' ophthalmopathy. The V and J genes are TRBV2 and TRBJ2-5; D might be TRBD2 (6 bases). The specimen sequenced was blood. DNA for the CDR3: TGTGCCAGCAGTGTGACCGCGGGGCAGCCAAGGGGAAGAGAGACCCAGTACTTC. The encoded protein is CASSVTAGQPRGRETQYF.